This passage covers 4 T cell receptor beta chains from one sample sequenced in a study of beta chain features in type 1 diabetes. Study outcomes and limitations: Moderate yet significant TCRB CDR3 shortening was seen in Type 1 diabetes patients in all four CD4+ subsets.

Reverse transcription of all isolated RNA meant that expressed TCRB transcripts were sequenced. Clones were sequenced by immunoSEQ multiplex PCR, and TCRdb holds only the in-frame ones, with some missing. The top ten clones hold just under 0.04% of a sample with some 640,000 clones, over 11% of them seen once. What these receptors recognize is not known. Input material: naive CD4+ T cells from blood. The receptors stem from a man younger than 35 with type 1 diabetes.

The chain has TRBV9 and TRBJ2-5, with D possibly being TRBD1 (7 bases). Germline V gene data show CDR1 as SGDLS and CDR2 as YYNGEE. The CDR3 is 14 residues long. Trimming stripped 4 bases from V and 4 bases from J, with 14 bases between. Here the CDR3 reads CASSIRQGGETQYF. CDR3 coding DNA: TGTGCCAGCAGCATCCGACAGGGAGGAGAGACCCAGTACTTC.

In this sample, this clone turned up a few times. Here the CDR3 reads CASSAQVTVSTDTQYF. CDR3 DNA sequence: TGTGCCAGCAGCGCACAGGTCACAGTTAGCACAGATACGCAGTATTTT. The chain has TRBV7-8 and TRBJ2-3, with a possible D match to TRBD1 (5 bases). V lost 5 bases and J lost 0, with 15 bases in between. This CDR3 contains 16 residues. CDR1 SGHVS and CDR2 FQNEAQ come from the germline V gene. Looking up the rest from reference TRBV7-8 and TRBJ2-3 gives the full variable domain: GAGVSQSPRYKVAKRGQDVALRCDPISGHVSLFWYQQALGQGPEFLTYFQNEAQLDKSGLPSDRFFAERPEGSVSTLKIQRTQQEDSAVYLCASSAQVTVSTDTQYFGPGTRLTVL.

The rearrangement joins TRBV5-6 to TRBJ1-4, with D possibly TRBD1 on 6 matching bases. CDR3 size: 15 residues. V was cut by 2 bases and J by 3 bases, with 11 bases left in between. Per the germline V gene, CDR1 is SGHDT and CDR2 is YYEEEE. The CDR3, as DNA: TGTGCCAGCAGCTTTCTACAGGGTGCTAATGAAAAACTGTTTTTT. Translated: CASSFLQGANEKLFF.

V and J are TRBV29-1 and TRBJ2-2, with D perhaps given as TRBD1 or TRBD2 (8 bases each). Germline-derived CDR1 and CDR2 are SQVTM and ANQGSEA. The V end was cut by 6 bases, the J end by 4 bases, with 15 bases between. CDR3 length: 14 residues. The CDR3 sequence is CSVGGGQVTGELFF. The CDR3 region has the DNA TGCAGCGTCGGGGGGGGACAGGTCACCGGGGAGCTGTTTTTT.